The clone carrying this T cell receptor beta chain was counted at least ten times. Its antigen is currently unknown. Diagnoses rested on clinical symptoms, serum thyroxine and TRAb, thyroid ultrasound and orbital computed tomography. The CDR3 has 11 amino acids. V was cut by 3 bases and J by 7 bases, with 4 bases left in between. The source material, RNA transcripts, was used to amplify TCR beta CDR3 regions. HTBI primers were used for first-round RT-PCR of the TCR CDR3. TCRdb ran MiXCR on the multiplex PCR reads and lists one entry per CDR3 protein. The sample has 300,000 to 450,000 distinct CDR3 sequences; approximately 14% are singletons. These data belong to a study of T cells in Graves' hyperthyroidism and ophthalmopathy. Study results and limitations: Ophthalmopathy stood apart from stable hyperthyroidism in a 13 V-J model.

This chain uses TRBV12-3 or TRBV12-4 with TRBJ2-4; D uncertain. Material: blood. The clonotype originates from a woman under 30 with Graves' hyperthyroidism that later progressed to Graves' ophthalmopathy. The CDR3: CASSFSNIQYF. In nucleotides, the CDR3 is TGTGCCAGCAGTTTTAGTAACATTCAGTACTTC.